This entry concerns a single T cell receptor (beta chain). As yet, its antigen is unknown. Amplification used 60 Vbeta primers and 13 Jbeta primers. TCRdb's copy holds only in-frame clones and misses some; the assay was immunoSEQ multiplex PCR. Among more than 110,000 clones listed, roughly four fifths were seen once. This sample was taken from a study of cytomegalovirus exposure and HLA in healthy donors. The study, taken as a whole, reports: Across HLA loci, a later analysis found differing TCR association rates, with DRB1 most and HLA-C fewest. V- and J-gene trimming of TCR beta was linked (in a later analysis) to a missense DCLRE1C variant.

The sample comprised PBMCs. This sequence was found in a woman in her 40s in good health and CMV-seronegative.

The CDR3 protein is CASSLLAGPYNEQFF. The CDR3 coding sequence is TGCGCCAGCAGCTTATTAGCGGGTCCTTACAATGAGCAGTTCTTC. The V call is TRBV5-1, the J call TRBJ2-1; 7 nucleotides match TRBD2. The germline CDR1 and CDR2 sequences are SGHRS and YFSETQ. With 2 bases clipped from V and 4 bases from J, the junction kept 6 bases outside the gene matches. CDR3 length: 15 residues.